Sequencing of this T cell receptor beta chain was carried out in a study of T cells expressing NK-cell markers. At the level of the study: Researchers got TCR beta repertoires out of sorted CD3+CD56+NKG2C+, CD3+CD56+NKG2C- and CD3+CD56-NKG2C+ T cells.

TCRdb re-called the 5' RACE reads; one entry per CDR3 protein, DNA not given. Its table records more than 400,000 distinct CDR3 sequences. This TCR was recovered from a woman aged 18-70 years in good health. The sample taken for sequencing was blood T cells: a sorted CD56 or NKG2C T cell subset, CD4+ or CD8+ T cells, or bulk PBMC T cells (not recorded which).

CDR3 loop: CASSLALLDRAAGNTIYF. This chain joins TRBV7-2 and TRBJ1-3; without DNA, the TCRdb call of TRBD1 cannot be checked. Germline V lookup: CDR1 SGHTA, CDR2 FQGNSA. The CDR3 length is 18 residues.